This T cell receptor (beta chain) came from a study of blood T cell repertoires in COVID-19 (dated by TCRdb to about 2020). Notes on the research overall: Samples from collaborators originated in the United States, Italy and Spain and spanned both the acute and convalescent phases of COVID-19. The prospective study material was composed of cDNA or gDNA derived from T cells, B-cell-depleted T cells, or PBMCs. Deeply sampled blood TCRbeta repertoires from subjects exposed to, actively infected with, or recovered from COVID-19 were included in the dataset. A freely available public database, intended as a resource for researchers studying the immune response to SARS-CoV-2, is where the repertoires were released. Samples came from the ongoing ImmuneRACE study (first 160 participants) plus 1,254 subjects from 6 global collaborators. Sample metadata almost always included a de-identified subject ID, COVID-19 status, age in years and sex. Where HLA class I and class II types were available, the types were taken from metadata supplied by the sample provider, not from assay-based typing. Overall study outcomes, separate from this receptor: How much clinical and demographic metadata was included differed by source and by participant, and the metadata was provided uncurated.

The immunoSEQ Assay, a bias-controlled multiplex PCR, was used to amplify TCRbeta CDR3 regions from genomic DNA. Regarding the original processing steps: Nucleated cell counts per sample were estimated from amplification of reference gene primers within the assay. Sequence reads were collapsed and filtered to measure the absolute abundance of every unique TCRbeta CDR3 rearrangement. For each sample, productive Simpson clonality was calculated as the square root of Simpson's diversity index over productive rearrangements. Not all clones reach the TCRdb copy of this immuneACCESS table, which keeps in-frame sequences only. Checked studies attribute under half of the gap to unresolved V genes and leave the rest unexplained. Clone size and the V and J calls come from that table; the DNA yielded D and trimming. Across this sample there are tens of thousands of clones, with 70% to 85% seen only once. The biggest ten clones account for about 7% of the sample.

A word on this clone: Its cognate antigen has yet to be identified. Per-nucleotide qualities are absent, and no much larger clonotype sits a single base away.

Including cysteine and phenylalanine, the CDR3 has 16 amino acids. Here the CDR3 DNA is all that survives: 48 bases in frame from base 1. After removal of 4 bases from V and 6 bases from J, the junction retains 13 bases not matched to a gene. The germline V gene (reference sequence) yields LGHDT for CDR1 and YNNKEL for CDR2. Each collaborating institution followed its own protocols to collect whole blood in K2EDTA tubes. For TCRbeta analysis, collaborators shipped samples as frozen whole blood, isolated PBMCs, or DNA extracted from either of those sample types. Input material: peripheral blood. The V gene is TRBV3-1 (or the pseudogene TRBV3-2) and the J gene is TRBJ1-2; 8 junctional bases match TRBD1. This TCR was recovered from a man in his 70s with acute or convalescent COVID-19. The bases read TGTGCCAGCAGCCCTCAAACAACAGGGGGAATGGATGGCTACACCTTC. This sequence encodes CASSPQTTGGMDGYTF.